This passage covers 32 T cell receptor beta chains from one sample sequenced in a study of graft-versus-host responses after intestinal transplantation. The repertoire was sequenced with immunoSEQ multiplex PCR; TCRdb's copy has only in-frame clones and lacks some. Of roughly 73,000 clones listed, roughly 87% are singletons. Antigens of these TCRs are unknown. The sample here was unstimulated CD8+ T cells sorted from spleen or lymph node cells, taken before transplant. The source of these receptors is a human donor who was the organ donor for an intestinal transplant.

This sequence joins TRBV4-2 and TRBJ1-1; D is possibly TRBD1 (5 bases). The CDR3 contains 16 residues. Per the germline V gene, CDR1 is LGHNA and CDR2 is YNFKEQ. V dropped 1 base and J dropped 9 bases, with 21 bases sitting between them. In DNA, the CDR3 is TGTGCCAGCAGCCAAGGCCACAAAATGGGGGTAGGCCAAGCTTTCTTT. Its protein is CASSQGHKMGVGQAFF.

The V call is TRBV6-1, the J call TRBJ1-6; D is possibly TRBD1 (5 bases). The CDR3 runs 15 residues. V lost 5 bases and J lost 9, with 17 bases in between. The germline V gene has CDR1 MNHNS and CDR2 SASEGT. This chain's CDR3 is CASSPRPGEASPLHF. The CDR3 DNA reads TGTGCCAGCAGTCCTAGACCGGGGGAGGCTTCACCCCTCCACTTT.

This chain connects TRBV19 to TRBJ2-7; D is uncertain. From germline, CDR1 is LNHDA and CDR2 SQIVND (reference sequence). With 5 bases removed from V and 6 bases from J, the gap between germline ends came to 11 bases. The CDR3 runs to 12 residues. The CDR3 reads CASSPNDLEQYF. CDR3 DNA: TGTGCCAGTAGTCCTAACGATCTCGAGCAGTACTTC.

This clone was observed a single time. CDR3 protein: CASSFRQGGIDTQYF. For the CDR3, the DNA is TGTGCCAGCAGTTTTAGGCAGGGAGGGATAGATACGCAGTATTTT. This rearrangement joins TRBV27 to TRBJ2-3; 7 bases line up with TRBD2. With V trimmed by 3 bases and J by 5 bases, 8 bases remained unmatched. The CDR3 is 15 amino acids. Germline values: CDR1 MNHEY, CDR2 SMNVEV (reference sequence).

The CDR3: CASSELGGFGDTGELFF. In nucleotides, the CDR3 is TGTGCCAGCAGTGAATTAGGGGGGTTTGGTGACACCGGGGAGCTGTTTTTT. This sequence joins TRBV2 and TRBJ2-2; D could derive from TRBD1 or TRBD2 (6 bases each). With 2 bases removed from V and 3 bases from J, the gap between germline ends came to 16 bases. Germline V CDR1 and CDR2: SNHLY, FYNNEI. The CDR3 has 17 residues.

The chain links TRBV29-1 to TRBJ2-7, with 8 nucleotides matching TRBD2. Germline lookup yields CDR1 SQVTM and CDR2 ANQGSEA. The CDR3 sequence is 14 residues long. Trimming took 1 base from V and 4 from J; bases not matched to a gene: 6. The DNA for the CDR3 is TGCAGCGTTGAAGGGGTAGCGGGGATTTACGAGCAGTACTTC. This translates into CSVEGVAGIYEQYF.

The chain is built from TRBV7-9 and TRBJ2-5; 11 bases agree with TRBD2. This CDR3 is built from 16 residues. CDR1 SEHNR and CDR2 FQNEAQ come from the germline V gene (reference sequence). J was trimmed by 6 bases and V by 6 bases; bases with no gene match: 12. DNA of the CDR3: TGTGCCAGCAGTCTTGGTAGCGGGGGGGCAACAAAGACCCAGTACTTC. Residues: CASSLGSGGATKTQYF.

This chain links TRBV4-2 with TRBJ1-5; D is undetermined. With 0 bases removed from V and 0 bases from J, the gap between germline ends came to 12 bases. The CDR3 runs to 17 residues. Looked up from germline, CDR1 is LGHNA and CDR2 is YNFKEQ. CDR3 sequence (DNA): TGTGCCAGCAGCCAAGAGATGACGGGGTATAGCAATCAGCCCCAGCATTTT. This gives the protein CASSQEMTGYSNQPQHF.

This clone was counted between two and nine times. The J gene is TRBJ2-2, the V gene TRBV6-1; 10 bases align to TRBD2. This CDR3 region has 15 residues. Germline V gene lookup returns CDR1 MNHNS and CDR2 SASEGT. V shed 3 bases, J shed 5 bases, and the junction held 3 bases outside the gene matches. In nucleotides, the CDR3 is TGTGCCAGCAGTGAGTCAGCGGGGGGGACCGGGGAGCTGTTTTTT. Encoded protein: CASSESAGGTGELFF.

This chain connects TRBV6-5 to TRBJ2-7, with a weak D call TRBD1 (5 bases). CDR3 size: 13 residues. V was cut by 4 bases and J by 2 bases, with 9 bases left in between. Looked up from germline, CDR1 is MNHEY and CDR2 is SVGAGI. Here the CDR3 DNA reads TGTGCCAGCAGTTCGACAGAGACCTACGAGCAGTACTTC. It codes for CASSSTETYEQYF.

The V and J genes are TRBV5-5 and TRBJ2-7, with D tentatively TRBD2 (6 bases). V was clipped by 0 bases and J by 0 bases, with 16 bases between them. The germline V gene encodes CDR1 SGHKS and CDR2 YYEKEE (reference sequence). CDR3 length: 17 residues. CDR3 amino acids: CASSLGWGVPPSYEQYF. As DNA, the CDR3 is TGTGCCAGCAGCTTGGGATGGGGGGTTCCCCCCTCCTACGAGCAGTACTTC.

J is TRBJ1-1 and V is TRBV10-3, with no clear D. Germline values: CDR1 ENHRY, CDR2 SYGVKD. The V and J ends lost 0 bases and 4 bases respectively, with 6 bases between them. CDR3 size: 13 residues. CDR3 sequence (DNA): TGTGCCATCAGTGAGTCTTCGGCCACTGAAGCTTTCTTT. It yields the protein CAISESSATEAFF.

The chain joins TRBV4-2 to TRBJ2-3; the match to TRBD2 covers 8 bases. The CDR3 is 16 residues long. Germline V gives CDR1 LGHNA, CDR2 YNFKEQ. The ends lost 5 bases at V and 6 bases at J; junction bases unmatched: 13. The CDR3 nucleotides are TGTGCCAGCAGCTTTCGACTAGCGCGGTTCTACGATACGCAGTATTTT. It codes for CASSFRLARFYDTQYF.

This clone appeared once. A much larger clone lies a single base off, so this may be a read error. The sample contains more than one DNA sequence encoding this CDR3. The chain carries TRBV6-5 and TRBJ2-7; D is undetermined. The CDR3 consists of 13 residues. Trimming removed 0 bases from V and 0 bases from J, with 3 bases in between. CDR1 and CDR2 (germline): MNHEY, SVGAGI. CDR3 protein: CASSYSDSYEQYF. CDR3 DNA sequence: TGTGCCAGCAGTTACTCTGACTCCTACGAGCAGTACTTC.

V gene TRBV11-2 combines with J gene TRBJ2-1, with D perhaps TRBD1 or TRBD2 (5 bases each). The CDR3 spans 18 residues. Trimming took off 0 bases at V and 1 base at J, with 16 bases between the two ends. Germline-derived CDR1 and CDR2 are SGHAT and FQNNGV. The CDR3 nucleotides read TGTGCCAGCAGCTTAGACGGCACCGGGACGCAATCCTACAATGAGCAGTTCTTC. Protein sequence: CASSLDGTGTQSYNEQFF.

The V and J genes are TRBV28 and TRBJ1-4; the D gene is possibly TRBD1 (5 bases). The CDR3 runs to 16 residues. Trimming cost V 3 bases and J 7 bases, with 18 bases left between them. The V gene's germline CDR1 is MDHEN and CDR2 SYDVKM. CDR3 amino acids: CASSFPTVSIGEKLFF. CDR3 sequence (DNA): TGTGCCAGCAGTTTCCCGACAGTCTCAATAGGTGAAAAACTGTTTTTT.

The chain recombines TRBV7-2 with TRBJ1-3, with D possibly being TRBD1 (6 bases). Trimming removed 1 base from V and 4 bases from J, with 14 bases in between. Germline CDR1 is SGHTA and CDR2 is FQGNSA. CDR3 length: 16 amino acids. The CDR3 loop is CASSLGGGRRGNTIYF. DNA for the CDR3: TGTGCCAGCAGCTTAGGTGGGGGGCGACGAGGAAACACCATATATTTT.

This clone was seen once. The gene calls are TRBV29-1 and TRBJ2-1, with 9 bases lining up with TRBD2. Unmatched junction bases numbered 11, after V lost 1 base and J lost 7 bases. This CDR3 region has 16 residues. Germline loops: CDR1 SQVTM, CDR2 ANQGSEA. The DNA of the CDR3 is TGCAGCGTTGAAGCCCGAGGGCGGGGGGGCTCAAATGAGCAGTTCTTC. Encoded protein: CSVEARGRGGSNEQFF.

The genes are TRBV2 and TRBJ2-7; perhaps TRBD1 as D (6 bases). Germline CDR1 and CDR2: SNHLY and FYNNEI. The germline V and J ends were trimmed by 0 bases and 7 bases, with 22 bases remaining between them. CDR3 length: 17 amino acids. CDR3 region: CASSEAGPGHGLGEQYF. Written as DNA, the CDR3 is TGTGCCAGCAGTGAAGCGGGGCCGGGACACGGCCTAGGAGAGCAGTACTTC.

The chain employs TRBV5-5 and TRBJ2-2, with D maybe TRBD2 (6 bases). The V gene's germline CDR1 is SGHKS and CDR2 YYEKEE (reference sequence). The CDR3 has 13 residues. Trimming took off 4 bases at V and 17 bases at J, with 21 bases between the two ends. The CDR3 is CASSHPSGRDGFF. In DNA, the CDR3 is TGTGCCAGCAGCCACCCCAGCGGGCGGGACGGTTTTTTT. The full variable domain, its missing parts supplied by reference TRBV5-5 and TRBJ2-2, is DAGVTQSPTHLIKTRGQQVTLRCSPISGHKSVSWYQQVLGQGPQFIFQYYEKEERGRGNFPDRFSARQFPNYSSELNVNALLLGDSALYLCASSHPSGRDGFFGEGSRLTVL.

J is TRBJ2-7 and V is TRBV6-1; TRBD1 matches at 9 bases. Trimming took 8 bases from V and 13 from J; bases not matched to a gene: 6. The CDR3 contains 10 residues. Germline-derived CDR1 and CDR2 are MNHNS and SASEGT. This chain's CDR3 is CASGRQGEYF. In DNA form, the CDR3 reads TGTGCCAGCGGGAGACAGGGGGAATACTTC.

This clone occurred once. This sequence joins TRBV29-1 and TRBJ1-1, with D unresolved. Trimming removed 3 bases from V and 0 bases from J, with 23 bases in between. CDR3 size: 18 residues. Germline V CDR1 and CDR2: SQVTM, ANQGSEA. The CDR3 bases are TGCAGCGTTGATTCGACCATCAAGGACGGCCCTATGAACACTGAAGCTTTCTTT. Protein: CSVDSTIKDGPMNTEAFF.

The sample holds one count of this clone. The V call is TRBV30, the J call TRBJ1-1; D gene unclear. The CDR3 covers 14 residues. With 3 bases removed from V and 0 bases from J, the gap between germline ends came to 11 bases. Germline V CDR1 and CDR2: GTSNPN, SVGIG (reference sequence). DNA for the CDR3: TGTGCCTGGAGCCAAGGGATTATGAACACTGAAGCTTTCTTT. Translated: CAWSQGIMNTEAFF.

V is TRBV5-6 and J is TRBJ2-1; 15 bases are a match to TRBD2. V was pared by 6 bases and J by 3 bases, with 13 bases of the junction left unmatched. Per the germline V gene, CDR1 is SGHDT and CDR2 is YYEEEE. CDR3 length: 19 residues. CDR3 coding DNA: TGTGCCAGCACCCCTTGGGGGACTAGCGGGGGGCGAGACTACAATGAGCAGTTCTTC. Its translation: CASTPWGTSGGRDYNEQFF.

This chain links TRBV7-9 with TRBJ2-3; possibly TRBD1 for D (6 bases). Germline V gene lookup returns CDR1 SEHNR and CDR2 FQNEAQ (reference sequence). The V gene lost 3 bases and the J gene lost 6 bases, with 7 bases spanning the gap. The CDR3 length is 12 residues. CDR3 nucleotide sequence: TGTGCCAGCAGCTTCACAGGGGATACGCAGTATTTT. Protein: CASSFTGDTQYF.

The V gene is TRBV6-5, the J gene TRBJ1-1; D is unclear. The CDR3 contains 14 residues. Germline CDR1 MNHEY, CDR2 SVGAGI. Trimming removed 7 bases at V and 3 bases at J, with 15 bases between. CDR3 sequence (DNA): TGTGCCAGCAACTTCTGGGAGGAGGACACTGAAGCTTTCTTT. Residues: CASNFWEEDTEAFF.

The V call is TRBV5-8, the J call TRBJ1-1; D remains unclear. The CDR3 runs to 12 residues. The V gene lost 4 bases and the J gene lost 8 bases, with 12 bases spanning the gap. Looked up from germline, CDR1 is SGHTS and CDR2 is YDEGEE. The DNA for the CDR3 is TGTGCCAGCAGCGGAAGATTTTGGGAAGCTTTCTTT. It translates to CASSGRFWEAFF.

The chain has TRBV29-1 and TRBJ2-6, with 8 positions matching TRBD1. Per germline, CDR1 SQVTM and CDR2 ANQGSEA. The CDR3 spans 17 residues. The V segment lost 0 bases and the J segment 1 base; nucleotides outside the gene matches: 5. Here the CDR3 reads CSVEEDRVLSGANVLTF. CDR3 DNA sequence: TGCAGCGTTGAAGAGGACAGGGTACTGTCTGGGGCCAACGTCCTGACTTTC.

The V gene is TRBV6-5, the J gene TRBJ2-7; D not resolved. Trimming took 5 bases from V and 5 from J, leaving 16 bases between them. Germline CDR1 reads MNHEY; CDR2 reads SVGAGI. The CDR3 has 14 amino acids. CDR3 protein: CASSQFGPVDEQYF. In DNA, the CDR3 is TGTGCCAGCAGTCAATTTGGACCGGTCGACGAGCAGTACTTC.

This clone is a singleton in its sample. One junction end disagrees with the germline gene, perhaps due to a read error. The V and J genes are TRBV4-1 and TRBJ1-2; D gene unclear. Germline CDR1 is MGHRA and CDR2 is YSYEKL. The CDR3 sequence is 13 residues long. The CDR3 region is CASSQVFGYVYTF. CDR3 nucleotide sequence: TGCGCCAGCAGCCAAGTTTTCGGTTATGTCTACACCTTC.

The V call is TRBV19, the J call TRBJ1-6; D uncertain. Germline lookup yields CDR1 LNHDA and CDR2 SQIVND (reference sequence). There are 14 residues in the CDR3. Trimming removed 0 bases at V and 7 bases at J, with 7 bases between. The DNA for the CDR3 is TGTGCCAGTAGTATAGAATCCCTGAATTCACCCCTCCACTTT. Its protein product is CASSIESLNSPLHF.

V and J are TRBV7-9 and TRBJ1-5; no firm D call. Germline CDR1 and CDR2: SEHNR and FQNEAQ (reference sequence). Trimming shortened V by 5 bases and J by 9 bases, and 17 bases separated the two germline ends. The length of the CDR3 is 14 residues. The CDR3 sequence: CASSPDVAGRPQHF. CDR3 nucleotide sequence: TGTGCCAGCAGCCCGGACGTTGCGGGTCGGCCCCAGCATTTT.